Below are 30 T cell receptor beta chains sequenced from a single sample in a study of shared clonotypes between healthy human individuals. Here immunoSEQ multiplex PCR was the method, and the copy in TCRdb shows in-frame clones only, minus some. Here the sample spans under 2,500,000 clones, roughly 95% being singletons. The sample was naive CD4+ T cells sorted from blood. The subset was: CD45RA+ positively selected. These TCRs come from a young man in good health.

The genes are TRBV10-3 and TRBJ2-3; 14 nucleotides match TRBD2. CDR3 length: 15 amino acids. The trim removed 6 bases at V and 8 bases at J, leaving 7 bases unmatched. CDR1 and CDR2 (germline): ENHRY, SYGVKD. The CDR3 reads CAISPTSGRARTQYF. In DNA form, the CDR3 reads TGTGCCATCAGCCCGACTAGCGGGAGGGCTCGTACGCAGTATTTT.

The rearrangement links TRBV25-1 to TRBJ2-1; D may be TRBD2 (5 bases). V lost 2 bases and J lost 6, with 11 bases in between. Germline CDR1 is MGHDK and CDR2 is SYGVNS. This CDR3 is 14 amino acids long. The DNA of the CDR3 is TGTGCCAGCAGTGAACCGGGTAGCGTCAATGAGCAGTTCTTC. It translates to CASSEPGSVNEQFF.

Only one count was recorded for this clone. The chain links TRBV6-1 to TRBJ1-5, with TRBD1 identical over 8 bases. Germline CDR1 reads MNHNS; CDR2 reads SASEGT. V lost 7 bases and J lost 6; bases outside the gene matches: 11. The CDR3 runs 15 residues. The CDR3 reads CASIFDRGVSQPQHF. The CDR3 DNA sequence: TGTGCCAGCATATTCGACAGGGGAGTTTCTCAGCCCCAGCATTTT.

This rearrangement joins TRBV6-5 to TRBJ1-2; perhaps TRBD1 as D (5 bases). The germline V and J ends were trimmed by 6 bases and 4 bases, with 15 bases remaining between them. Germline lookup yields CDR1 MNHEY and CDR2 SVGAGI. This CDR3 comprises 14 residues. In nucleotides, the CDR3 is TGTGCCAGCAGCCCAACCGGGGCTACCTATGGCTACACCTTC. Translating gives CASSPTGATYGYTF.

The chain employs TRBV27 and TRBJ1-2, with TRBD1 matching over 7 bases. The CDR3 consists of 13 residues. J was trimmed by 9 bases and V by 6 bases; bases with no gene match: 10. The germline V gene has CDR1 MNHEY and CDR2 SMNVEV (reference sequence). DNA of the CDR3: TGTGCCAGCAGCCTTCGACAGGGAGGACGCTACACCTTC. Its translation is CASSLRQGGRYTF.

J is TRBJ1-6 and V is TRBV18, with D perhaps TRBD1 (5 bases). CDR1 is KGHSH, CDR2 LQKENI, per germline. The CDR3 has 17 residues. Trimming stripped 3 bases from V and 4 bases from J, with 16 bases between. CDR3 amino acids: CASSPPVGAQYNSPLHF. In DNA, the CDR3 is TGTGCCAGCTCACCTCCCGTCGGGGCGCAGTATAATTCACCCCTCCACTTT. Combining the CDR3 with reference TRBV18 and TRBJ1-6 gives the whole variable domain NAGVMQNPRHLVRRRGQEARLRCSPMKGHSHVYWYRQLPEEGLKFMVYLQKENIIDESGMPKERFSAEFPKEGPSILRIQQVVRGDSAAYFCASSPPVGAQYNSPLHFGNGTRLTVT.

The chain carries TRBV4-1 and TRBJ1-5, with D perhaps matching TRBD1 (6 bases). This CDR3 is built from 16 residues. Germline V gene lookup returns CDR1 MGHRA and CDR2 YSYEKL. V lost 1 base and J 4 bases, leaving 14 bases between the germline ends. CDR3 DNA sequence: TGCGCCAGCAGCCAAGTTCAACGGGGGCTAAATCAGCCCCAGCATTTT. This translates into CASSQVQRGLNQPQHF.

The CDR3 nucleotides are TGTGCCAGCAGTCAATTTAGGAGCACAGATACGCAGTATTTT. Its translation is CASSQFRSTDTQYF. The gene calls are TRBV28 and TRBJ2-3; no definite D call. Looked up from germline, CDR1 is MDHEN and CDR2 is SYDVKM. V dropped 5 bases and J dropped 0 bases, with 9 bases sitting between them. CDR3 length: 14 amino acids.

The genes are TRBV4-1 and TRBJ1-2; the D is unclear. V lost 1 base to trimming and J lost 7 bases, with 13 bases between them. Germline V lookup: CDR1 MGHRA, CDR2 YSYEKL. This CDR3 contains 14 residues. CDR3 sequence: CASSQVGPSTGYTF. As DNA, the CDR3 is TGCGCCAGCAGCCAAGTCGGACCAAGCACTGGCTACACCTTC.

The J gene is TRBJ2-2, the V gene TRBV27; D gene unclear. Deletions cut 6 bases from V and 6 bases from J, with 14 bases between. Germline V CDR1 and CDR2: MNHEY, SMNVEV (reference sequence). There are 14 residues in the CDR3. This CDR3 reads CASRTIQAPGELFF. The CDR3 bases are TGTGCCAGCAGAACAATTCAGGCACCCGGGGAGCTGTTTTTT.

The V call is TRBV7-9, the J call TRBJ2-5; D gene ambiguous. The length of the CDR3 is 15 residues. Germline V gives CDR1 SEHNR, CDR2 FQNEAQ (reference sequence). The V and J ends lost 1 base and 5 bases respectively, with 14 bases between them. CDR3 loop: CASSLGSLIGETQYF. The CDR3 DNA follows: TGTGCCAGCAGCTTAGGGTCCTTGATTGGGGAGACCCAGTACTTC. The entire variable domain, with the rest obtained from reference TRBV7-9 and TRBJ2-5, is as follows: DTGVSQNPRHKITKRGQNVTFRCDPISEHNRLYWYRQTLGQGPEFLTYFQNEAQLEKSRLLSDRFSAERPKGSFSTLEIQRTEQGDSAMYLCASSLGSLIGETQYFGPGTRLLVL.

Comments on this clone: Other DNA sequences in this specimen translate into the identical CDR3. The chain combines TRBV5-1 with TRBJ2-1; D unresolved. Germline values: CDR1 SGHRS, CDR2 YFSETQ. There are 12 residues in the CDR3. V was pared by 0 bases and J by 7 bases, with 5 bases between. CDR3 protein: CASSLEDNEQFF. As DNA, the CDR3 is TGCGCCAGCAGCTTGGAGGATAATGAGCAGTTCTTC.

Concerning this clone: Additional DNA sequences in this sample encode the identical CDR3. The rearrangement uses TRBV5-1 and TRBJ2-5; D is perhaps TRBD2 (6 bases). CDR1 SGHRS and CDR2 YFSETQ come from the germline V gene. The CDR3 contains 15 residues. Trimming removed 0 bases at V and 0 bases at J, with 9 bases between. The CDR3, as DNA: TGCGCCAGCAGCTTGGGTAGCGGTAACCAAGAGACCCAGTACTTC. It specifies CASSLGSGNQETQYF.

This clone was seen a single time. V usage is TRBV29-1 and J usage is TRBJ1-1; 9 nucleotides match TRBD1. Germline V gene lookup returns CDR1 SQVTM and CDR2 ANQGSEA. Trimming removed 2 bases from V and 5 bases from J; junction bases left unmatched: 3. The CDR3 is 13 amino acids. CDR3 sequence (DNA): TGCAGCGTTGAAAACGGACAGGGGACTGAAGCTTTCTTT. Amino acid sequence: CSVENGQGTEAFF.

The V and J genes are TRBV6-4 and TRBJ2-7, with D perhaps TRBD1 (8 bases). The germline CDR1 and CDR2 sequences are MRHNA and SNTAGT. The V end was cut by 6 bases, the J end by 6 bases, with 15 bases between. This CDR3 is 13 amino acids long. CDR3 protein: CASSPQGGTEQYF. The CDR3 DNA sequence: TGTGCCAGCAGCCCACAGGGGGGGACCGAGCAGTACTTC.

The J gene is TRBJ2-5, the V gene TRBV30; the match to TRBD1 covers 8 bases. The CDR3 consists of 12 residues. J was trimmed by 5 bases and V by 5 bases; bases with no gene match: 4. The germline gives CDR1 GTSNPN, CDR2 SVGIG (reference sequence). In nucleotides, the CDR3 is TGTGCCTGGGGTTACAGGGGGGAGACCCAGTACTTC. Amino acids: CAWGYRGETQYF.

The CDR3 bases are TGTGCCAGCAGCCGAGCGGGAATCACCGGGGAGCTGTTTTTT. Its translation: CASSRAGITGELFF. The V and J genes are TRBV7-2 and TRBJ2-2, with TRBD2 matching 7 bases. Per the germline V gene, CDR1 is SGHTA and CDR2 is FQGNSA. CDR3 size: 14 residues. Trimming cost V 5 bases and J 4 bases; bases outside gene matches: 4.

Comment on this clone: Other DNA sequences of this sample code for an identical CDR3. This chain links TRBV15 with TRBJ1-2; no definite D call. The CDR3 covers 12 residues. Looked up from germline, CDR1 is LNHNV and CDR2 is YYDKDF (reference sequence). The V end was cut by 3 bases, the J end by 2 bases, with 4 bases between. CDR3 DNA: TGTGCCACCAGCAGGGAAAACTATGGCTACACCTTC. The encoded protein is CATSRENYGYTF.

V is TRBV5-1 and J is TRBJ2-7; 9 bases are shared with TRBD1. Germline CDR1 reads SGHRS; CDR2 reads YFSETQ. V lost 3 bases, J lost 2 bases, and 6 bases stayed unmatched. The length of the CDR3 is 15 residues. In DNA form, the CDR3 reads TGCGCCAGCAGCTCGGACAGGGGAAGTGCCTACGAGCAGTACTTC. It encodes CASSSDRGSAYEQYF.

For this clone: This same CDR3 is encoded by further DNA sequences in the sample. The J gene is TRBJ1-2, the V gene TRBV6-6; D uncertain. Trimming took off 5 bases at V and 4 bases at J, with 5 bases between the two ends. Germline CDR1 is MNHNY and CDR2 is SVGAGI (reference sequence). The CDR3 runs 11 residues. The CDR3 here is CASSPSYGYTF. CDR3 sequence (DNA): TGTGCCAGCAGTCCTTCCTATGGCTACACCTTC.

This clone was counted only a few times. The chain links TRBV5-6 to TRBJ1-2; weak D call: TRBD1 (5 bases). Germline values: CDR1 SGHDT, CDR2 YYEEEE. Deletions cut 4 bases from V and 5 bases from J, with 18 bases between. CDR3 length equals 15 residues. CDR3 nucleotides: TGTGCCAGCAGCGGGGGTTTAGCAGGGCGGTATGGCTACACCTTC. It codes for CASSGGLAGRYGYTF.

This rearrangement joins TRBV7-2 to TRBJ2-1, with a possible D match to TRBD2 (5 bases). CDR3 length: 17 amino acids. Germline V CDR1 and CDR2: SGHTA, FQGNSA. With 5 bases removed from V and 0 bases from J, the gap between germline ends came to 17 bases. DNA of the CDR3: TGTGCCAGCAGCAGGACCTCGGGGAAGAGCTCCTACAATGAGCAGTTCTTC. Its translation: CASSRTSGKSSYNEQFF.

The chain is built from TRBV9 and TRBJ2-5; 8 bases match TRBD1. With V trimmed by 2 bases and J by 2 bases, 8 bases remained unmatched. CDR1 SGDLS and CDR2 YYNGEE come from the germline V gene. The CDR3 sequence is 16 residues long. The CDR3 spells CASSVGQGFSQETQYF. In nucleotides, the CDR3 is TGTGCCAGCAGCGTCGGACAGGGTTTTTCTCAAGAGACCCAGTACTTC.

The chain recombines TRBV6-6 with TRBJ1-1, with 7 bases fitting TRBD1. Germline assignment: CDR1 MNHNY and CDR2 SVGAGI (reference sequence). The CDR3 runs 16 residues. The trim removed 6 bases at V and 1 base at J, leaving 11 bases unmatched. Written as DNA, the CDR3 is TGTGCCAGCAGAACCCTGACAGGGCGATCGAACACTGAAGCTTTCTTT. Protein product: CASRTLTGRSNTEAFF.

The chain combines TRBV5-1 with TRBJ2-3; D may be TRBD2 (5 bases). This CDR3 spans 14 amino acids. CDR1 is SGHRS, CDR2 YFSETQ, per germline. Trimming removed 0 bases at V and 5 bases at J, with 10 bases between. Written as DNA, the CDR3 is TGCGCCAGCAGCTTGGGGGCGGCGGGAGATACGCAGTATTTT. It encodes CASSLGAAGDTQYF.

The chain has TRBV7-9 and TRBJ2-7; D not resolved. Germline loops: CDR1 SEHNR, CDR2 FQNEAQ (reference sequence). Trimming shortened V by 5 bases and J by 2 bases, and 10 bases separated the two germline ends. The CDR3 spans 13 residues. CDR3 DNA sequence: TGTGCCAGCAGCGAGGATCAGACCTACGAGCAGTACTTC. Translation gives CASSEDQTYEQYF.

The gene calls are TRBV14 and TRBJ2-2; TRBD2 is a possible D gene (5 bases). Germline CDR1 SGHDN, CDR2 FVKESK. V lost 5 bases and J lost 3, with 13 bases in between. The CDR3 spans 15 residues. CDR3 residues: CASSSGLRDTGELFF. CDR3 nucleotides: TGTGCCAGCAGCAGCGGACTCCGGGACACCGGGGAGCTGTTTTTT.

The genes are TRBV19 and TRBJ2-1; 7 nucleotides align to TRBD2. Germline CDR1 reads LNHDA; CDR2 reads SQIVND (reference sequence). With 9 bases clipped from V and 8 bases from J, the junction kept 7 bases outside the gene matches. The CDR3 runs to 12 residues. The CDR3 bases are TGTGCCAGAAGACTAGCTACTCATGAGCAGTTCTTC. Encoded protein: CARRLATHEQFF. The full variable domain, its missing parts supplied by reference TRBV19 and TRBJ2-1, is DGGITQSPKYLFRKEGQNVTLSCEQNLNHDAMYWYRQDPGQGLRLIYYSQIVNDFQKGDIAEGYSVSREKKESFPLTVTSAQKNPTAFYLCARRLATHEQFFGPGTRLTVL.

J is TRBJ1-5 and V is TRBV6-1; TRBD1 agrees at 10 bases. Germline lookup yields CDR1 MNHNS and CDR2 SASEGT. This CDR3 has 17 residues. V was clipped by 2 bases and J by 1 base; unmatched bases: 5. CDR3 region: CASSELGGQGSNQPQHF. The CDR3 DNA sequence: TGTGCCAGCAGTGAATTGGGGGGACAGGGGAGCAATCAGCCCCAGCATTTT.

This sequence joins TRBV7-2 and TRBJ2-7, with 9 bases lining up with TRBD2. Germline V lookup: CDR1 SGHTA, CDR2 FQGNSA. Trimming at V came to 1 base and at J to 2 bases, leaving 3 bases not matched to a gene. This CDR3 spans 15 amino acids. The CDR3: CASSLDSGGTYEQYF. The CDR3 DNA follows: TGTGCCAGCAGCTTAGATAGCGGGGGCACCTACGAGCAGTACTTC.